This T cell receptor (gamma chain) was observed in a study of gamma-delta chains in newborns, infants, children. Overall study: Microbial exposure reportedly drives polyclonal innate γδ T cell expansion after birth.

CDR1 is GITISATS, CDR2 ISYDGTV, per germline (reference sequence). The CDR3 is 16 amino acids. TCRdb repeated clone calling on the reads with CATT. The sample consists of 200 to 250 gamma-chain clones, under 2% of them appearing once. Within the sample, this clone is large (0.1 to 1%). It is likely a read error: a sequence one base away is far more abundant. The sample holds other DNA sequences that translate to the same CDR3. The source is a child who was a newborn, infant or young child, either healthy, febrile or measles-vaccinated (not recorded which). Sequencing used blood. This chain joins TRGV9 and TRGJP. The CDR3 is CALWEVQELGKKIKVF. CDR3 nucleotides: TGCGCCTTGTGGGAGGTGCAAGAGTTGGGCAAAAAAATCAAGGTATTT.